This T cell receptor (beta chain) stems from a study of regulatory T cells in long-lasting Graves disease. Regarding the study as a whole: Reduced TCR diversity was observed in persistent Graves' patients versus newly diagnosed patients.

This CDR3 contains 12 residues. Trimming cost V 3 bases and J 13 bases, with 15 bases left between them. CDR3 regions were amplified by Arm-PCR using iRepertoire HTBI primers to build TCR beta libraries. One entry per CDR3 protein results from TCRdb running MiXCR on the multiplex PCR reads. The data show roughly 500,000 distinct CDR3 sequences, 20% to 25% seen once. Time point defined: persistent/refractory GD, antithyroid drugs over 5 years with positive TRAb. Isolated PBMC RNA provided the starting material for the TCR library. The patients were enrolled through endocrinology in Xi'an, China. This clonotype has ten or more counts. Its antigen is currently unknown.

The sequence was obtained from a female donor with Graves disease. The sample here was peripheral blood mononuclear cells (PBMCs), taken when the disease was refractory, from a patient treated with antithyroid drugs. The chain recombines TRBV12-3 or TRBV12-4 with TRBJ2-5; the D gene is possibly TRBD2 (6 bases). The CDR3 DNA reads as TGTGCCAGCAGTTTCGGGCGGGGACCTCCGTACTTC. Encoded protein: CASSFGRGPPYF.